This TCR beta chain derives from a study of OX40 agonist ivuxolimab in advanced cancers. About the study: Prior anti-PD-1, anti-PD-L1 or anti-CTLA-4 therapy was allowed; over 30% had some.

This clone has just one count. The assay was immunoSEQ multiplex PCR, and TCRdb's table has in-frame clones only and misses some. Among some 100,000 clones, about nine tenths were seen once, and the ten largest hold 0.15% to 0.2%. The clonotype originates from an adult with an advanced solid tumor such as melanoma, head and neck, liver or kidney cancer. The sample here was CD4+ or CD8+ T cells sorted from blood, taken in a trial of the OX40 agonist ivuxolimab.

CDR3 sequence (DNA): TGCGCCAGCAGCGCAGCACTTAGCGCCCACACTGAAGCTTTCTTT. It is translated as CASSAALSAHTEAFF. V gene TRBV5-1 combines with J gene TRBJ1-1; D unclear. Germline lookup yields CDR1 SGHRS and CDR2 YFSETQ. The length of the CDR3 is 15 residues. V lost 4 bases and J lost 3, with 16 bases in between.